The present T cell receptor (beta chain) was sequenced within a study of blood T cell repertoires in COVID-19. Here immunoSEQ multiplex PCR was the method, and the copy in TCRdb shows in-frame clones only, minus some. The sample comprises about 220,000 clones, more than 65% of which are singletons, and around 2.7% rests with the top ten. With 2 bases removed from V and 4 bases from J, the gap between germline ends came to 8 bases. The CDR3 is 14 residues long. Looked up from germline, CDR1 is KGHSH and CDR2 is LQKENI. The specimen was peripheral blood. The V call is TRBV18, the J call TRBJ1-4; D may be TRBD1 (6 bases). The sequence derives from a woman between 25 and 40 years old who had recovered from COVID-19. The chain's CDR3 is CASSPGTSNEKLFF. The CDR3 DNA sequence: TGTGCCAGCTCACCAGGGACAAGTAATGAAAAACTGTTTTTT.